The text below deals with one T cell receptor (beta chain). Its antigen is as yet unknown. This CDR3 region has 13 residues. Germline V gene data show CDR1 as SGHRS and CDR2 as YFSETQ. V was shortened by 8 bases and J by 6 bases, with 17 bases between the two germline ends. TCRdb keeps only in-frame clones here, not all; method: immunoSEQ multiplex PCR. The sample shows 9,500 to 15,000 clones, 88% of them seen only once. These data belong to a study of chemoradiotherapy in HPV16-positive cancers. Overall study findings and caveats: During treatment, candidate HPV-specific clones and E7-related motifs expanded in tumor.

The sequence was collected from a human donor with HPV-associated anogenital cancer. The J gene is TRBJ1-1, the V gene TRBV5-1, with D possibly being TRBD1 (5 bases). The input for sequencing was blood, taken from a patient who underwent chemoradiotherapy. CDR3 sequence reads: CARYRRSGAEAFF. Here the CDR3 DNA reads TGCGCCAGGTACAGGAGGTCGGGAGCTGAAGCTTTCTTT. Drawing the rest from reference TRBV5-1 and TRBJ1-1, the complete variable domain is KAGVTQTPRYLIKTRGQQVTLSCSPISGHRSVSWYQQTPGQGLQFLFEYFSETQRNKGNFPGRFSGRQFSNSRSEMNVSTLELGDSALYLCARYRRSGAEAFFGQGTRLTVV.